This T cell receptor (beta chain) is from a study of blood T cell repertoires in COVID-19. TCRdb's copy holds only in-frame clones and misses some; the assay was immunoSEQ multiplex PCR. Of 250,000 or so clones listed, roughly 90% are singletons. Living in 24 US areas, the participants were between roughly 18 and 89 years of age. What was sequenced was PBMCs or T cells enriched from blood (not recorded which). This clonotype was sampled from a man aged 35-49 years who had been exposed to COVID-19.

The CDR3 sequence is CASSYSAGDPYEQYF. Here the CDR3 DNA reads TGTGCCAGCAGTTACTCGGCCGGGGATCCCTACGAGCAGTACTTC. The chain employs TRBV6-2 or TRBV6-3 and TRBJ2-7; a possible D gene is TRBD2 (5 bases). CDR3 size: 15 residues. V gave up 0 bases and J gave up 2 bases, with 11 bases separating them. Germline assignment: CDR1 MNHEY and CDR2 SVGEGT.